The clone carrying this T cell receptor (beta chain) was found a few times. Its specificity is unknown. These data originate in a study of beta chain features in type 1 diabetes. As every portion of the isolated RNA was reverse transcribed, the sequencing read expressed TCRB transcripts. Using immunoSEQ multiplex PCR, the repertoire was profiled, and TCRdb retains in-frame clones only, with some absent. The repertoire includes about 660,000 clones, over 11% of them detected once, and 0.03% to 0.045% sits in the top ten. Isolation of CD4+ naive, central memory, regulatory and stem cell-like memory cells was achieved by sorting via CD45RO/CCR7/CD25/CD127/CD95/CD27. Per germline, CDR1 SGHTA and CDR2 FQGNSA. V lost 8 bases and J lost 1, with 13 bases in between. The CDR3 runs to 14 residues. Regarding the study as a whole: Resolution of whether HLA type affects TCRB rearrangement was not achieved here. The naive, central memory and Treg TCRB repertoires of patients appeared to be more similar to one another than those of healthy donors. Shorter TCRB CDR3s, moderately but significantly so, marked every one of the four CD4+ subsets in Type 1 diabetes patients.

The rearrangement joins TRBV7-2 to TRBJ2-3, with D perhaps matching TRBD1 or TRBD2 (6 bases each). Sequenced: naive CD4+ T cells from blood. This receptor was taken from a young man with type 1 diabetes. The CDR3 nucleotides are TGTGCCAGCCAGGACCGGGGGCGCACAGATACGCAGTATTTT. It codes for CASQDRGRTDTQYF.